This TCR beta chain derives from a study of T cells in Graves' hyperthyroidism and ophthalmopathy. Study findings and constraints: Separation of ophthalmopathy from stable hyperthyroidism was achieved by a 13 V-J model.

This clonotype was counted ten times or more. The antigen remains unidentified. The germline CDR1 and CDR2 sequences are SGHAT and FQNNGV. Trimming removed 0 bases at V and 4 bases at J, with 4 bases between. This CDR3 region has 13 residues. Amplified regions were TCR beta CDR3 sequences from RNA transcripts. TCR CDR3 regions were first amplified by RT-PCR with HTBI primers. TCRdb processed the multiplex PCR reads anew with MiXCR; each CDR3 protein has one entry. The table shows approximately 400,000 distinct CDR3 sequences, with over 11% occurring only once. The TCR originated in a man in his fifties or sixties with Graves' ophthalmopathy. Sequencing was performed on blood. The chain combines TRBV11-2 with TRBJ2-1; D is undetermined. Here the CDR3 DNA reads TGTGCCAGCAGCTTAGAGGGGTACAATGAGCAGTTCTTC. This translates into CASSLEGYNEQFF.